The 20 T cell receptor beta chains in this list originate from one sample, sequenced in a study of early T cells in non-severe SARS-CoV-2 infection (dated by TCRdb to the early 2020s). Libraries were constructed by 5' RACE. The data were produced on a NextSeq 500. The raw public reads went through TCRdb reprocessing: fastp at Q25, MiXCR clone calling, in-frame beta chains kept. Rows with one shared CDR3 protein collapse into an entry with the most common genes and DNA. The sample data list approximately 21,000 distinct CDR3 sequences, and nearly 5.5% of these were observed just once. Roughly a tenth of the sample goes to the ten largest clones. Material: whole blood. These receptors were taken from an adult who was a healthcare worker with PCR-confirmed SARS-CoV-2 infection or an uninfected control (not recorded which).

This clonotype was found many times. The chain couples TRBV12-3 or TRBV12-4 to TRBJ2-7; unclear D gene. The CDR3 runs to 12 residues. Trimming left V 6 bases short and J 1 base short, with 7 bases between. CDR3 in amino acids: CASSRLSYEQYF. In DNA form, the CDR3 reads TGTGCCAGCAGCCGCCTATCCTACGAGCAGTACTTC.

This clonotype was seen at least ten times. The rearrangement joins TRBV20-1 to TRBJ1-4; D is unclear. V was trimmed by 1 base and J by 6 bases, leaving 9 bases between them. This CDR3 is 13 amino acids long. Germline-derived CDR1 and CDR2 are DFQATT and SNEGSKA (reference sequence). For the CDR3, the DNA is TGCAGTGCTAGAGTAAAAGGCCATGAAAAACTGTTTTTT. It yields the protein CSARVKGHEKLFF.

This clonotype showed up just a few times. The chain couples TRBV15 to TRBJ2-2; D gene ambiguous. Germline V gives CDR1 LNHNV, CDR2 YYDKDF (reference sequence). V shed 1 base and J shed 3 bases, with 6 bases lying between them. This CDR3 has 14 residues. CDR3 sequence reads: CATSRGKDTGELFF. Here the CDR3 DNA reads TGTGCCACCAGCAGAGGGAAGGACACCGGGGAGCTGTTTTTT.

CDR3 protein: CSAAGGLWATVSEAFF. DNA of the CDR3: TGCAGTGCCGCGGGGGGGCTCTGGGCCACCGTCTCTGAAGCTTTCTTT. V gene TRBV20-1 combines with J gene TRBJ1-1, with D possibly being TRBD1 (6 bases). Germline V lookup: CDR1 DFQATT, CDR2 SNEGSKA (reference sequence). Trimming pared 6 bases from V and 6 bases from J, leaving 26 bases between. The CDR3 is 16 residues long.

This chain uses TRBV12-3 or TRBV12-4 with TRBJ2-5; 7 nucleotides agree with TRBD2. Losses at the gene ends were 7 bases for V and 1 base for J; bases not matched to a gene: 6. CDR3 size: 14 residues. The CDR3 DNA sequence: TGTGCCAGCACCCTGGGACTACCCCAAGAGACCCAGTACTTC. This encodes CASTLGLPQETQYF.

This clonotype was seen ten or more times. The chain carries TRBV20-1 and TRBJ1-5; D might be TRBD1 (6 bases). Deletions cut 3 bases from V and 4 bases from J, with 13 bases between. Germline V CDR1 and CDR2: DFQATT, SNEGSKA (reference sequence). CDR3 length equals 14 residues. The CDR3: CSASPRGGNQPQHF. CDR3 sequence (DNA): TGCAGTGCTAGTCCCAGGGGTGGTAATCAGCCCCAGCATTTT.

Comment on this clonotype: A junction end diverges from the germline sequence, so it may reflect a read error. The chain recombines TRBV7-7 with TRBJ2-3, with D tentatively TRBD2 (6 bases). This CDR3 comprises 15 residues. Per the germline V gene, CDR1 is SSHAT and CDR2 is FNYEAQ (reference sequence). The chain's CDR3 is CASSPQGGGTDTQYF. The CDR3 nucleotides read TGTGCTAGCAGCCCCCAGGGTGGGGGGACAGATACGCAGTATTTT.

Ten or more counts support this clonotype. The chain recombines TRBV7-9 with TRBJ2-1, with D unclear. CDR1 SEHNR and CDR2 FQNEAQ come from the germline V gene (reference sequence). V was pared by 4 bases and J by 10 bases, with 11 bases between. The CDR3 is made up of 12 amino acids. CDR3 loop: CASSSLEEEQFF. CDR3 in DNA: TGTGCCAGCAGCTCACTTGAGGAGGAGCAGTTCTTC.

This chain links TRBV19 with TRBJ1-5; no reliable D call. CDR3 size: 14 residues. The ends were cut back, 2 bases at V and 3 bases at J, with 8 bases in the middle. Germline V gives CDR1 LNHDA, CDR2 SQIVND (reference sequence). The CDR3, as DNA: TGTGCCAGTAGTATATCACAGTACAATCAGCCCCAGCATTTT. Translating it yields CASSISQYNQPQHF.

This clonotype came up a few times. The rearrangement links TRBV27 to TRBJ2-2; D may be TRBD2 (5 bases). V was cut by 5 bases and J by 1 base, with 14 bases left in between. The CDR3 extends over 16 amino acids. Germline V lookup: CDR1 MNHEY, CDR2 SMNVEV (reference sequence). Here the CDR3 DNA reads TGTGCCAGCAGTATAAGGACTCCCCGGAACACCGGGGAGCTGTTTTTT. Amino acid sequence: CASSIRTPRNTGELFF.

V and J are TRBV7-2 and TRBJ2-3; D is undetermined. V was cut by 4 bases and J by 6 bases, with 17 bases left in between. Germline V gene sequence: CDR1 SGHTA, CDR2 FQGNSA. The CDR3 has 15 residues. The CDR3: CASSSLDPRLDTQYF. DNA for the CDR3: TGTGCCAGCAGCTCCCTGGACCCCAGGCTGGATACGCAGTATTTT.

The rearrangement uses TRBV21-1 and TRBJ2-1. TRBV21-1 represents a pseudogene. The CDR3 length is 15 residues. The CDR3 region is CASSKARVDYNEQFF. The CDR3 DNA is TGTGCCAGCAGCAAAGCGAGGGTGGACTACAATGAGCAGTTCTTC.

This clonotype occurred many times. J is TRBJ2-2 and V is TRBV7-6; D remains unclear. CDR3 size: 15 residues. Trimming took off 5 bases at V and 5 bases at J, with 15 bases between the two ends. Germline CDR1 reads SGHVS; CDR2 reads FNYEAQ. Written as DNA, the CDR3 is TGTGCCAGCAGCCCGATGTCCCGGAAAACCGGGGAGCTGTTTTTT. This translates into CASSPMSRKTGELFF.

This clonotype was counted many times. The chain couples TRBV27 to TRBJ2-7, with 8 bases fitting TRBD1. CDR1 MNHEY and CDR2 SMNVEV come from the germline V gene (reference sequence). CDR3 size: 14 residues. J was trimmed by 7 bases and V by 6 bases; bases with no gene match: 11. Here the CDR3 reads CASRLSDRVWEQYV. CDR3 in DNA: TGTGCCAGCAGACTTTCGGACAGGGTGTGGGAGCAGTACGTC.

The sample holds a few counts of this clonotype. The rearrangement joins TRBV9 to TRBJ2-1; D uncertain. The V gene's germline CDR1 is SGDLS and CDR2 YYNGEE. The germline V and J ends were trimmed by 3 bases and 0 bases, with 4 bases remaining between them. This CDR3 region has 13 residues. CDR3 in DNA: TGTGCCAGCAGCGGGGGCTCCTACAATGAGCAGTTCTTC. Translated: CASSGGSYNEQFF. Full variable domain (remainder filled in from reference TRBV9 and TRBJ2-1): DSGVTQTPKHLITATGQRVTLRCSPRSGDLSVYWYQQSLDQGLQFLIQYYNGEERAKGNILERFSAQQFPDLHSELNLSSLELGDSALYFCASSGGSYNEQFFGPGTRLTVL.

This clonotype was counted at least ten times. The V call is TRBV25-1, the J call TRBJ2-3; D is possibly TRBD2 (6 bases). Germline V gene sequence: CDR1 MGHDK, CDR2 SYGVNS. This CDR3 is built from 14 residues. Trimming cost V 3 bases and J 3 bases, with 10 bases left between them. The CDR3 region is CASSDAGRTDTQYF. The CDR3 bases are TGTGCCAGCAGTGATGCGGGGCGGACAGATACGCAGTATTTT.

The sample holds many counts of this clonotype. The CDR3 DNA reads TGTGCCAGCAGTCCCCAGACAGGGGAGAGTCAGCCCCAGCATTTT. It is translated as CASSPQTGESQPQHF. The chain recombines TRBV28 with TRBJ1-5; TRBD1 matches at 8 bases. The junction had 9 bases not matched to a gene; V was cut back by 5 bases and J by 6 bases. The CDR3 spans 15 residues. Per germline, CDR1 MDHEN and CDR2 SYDVKM. Full variable domain (remainder filled in from reference TRBV28 and TRBJ1-5): DVKVTQSSRYLVKRTGEKVFLECVQDMDHENMFWYRQDPGLGLRLIYFSYDVKMKEKGDIPEGYSVSREKKERFSLILESASTNQTSMYLCASSPQTGESQPQHFGDGTRLSIL.

This clonotype was found many times. The chain recombines TRBV6-5 with TRBJ2-5; D perhaps matches TRBD1 (6 bases). Germline V CDR1 and CDR2: MNHEY, SVGAGI. CDR3 length: 13 amino acids. The V end lost 2 bases, the J end lost 5 bases, and 9 bases lay between the germline ends. CDR3 nucleotide sequence: TGTGCCAGCAGTTACAACAGGGCGGAGACCCAGTACTTC. Encoded protein: CASSYNRAETQYF.

This clonotype is categorized as medium-sized. V is TRBV20-1 and J is TRBJ2-7; maybe TRBD1 (6 bases). The CDR3 has 14 amino acids. V was clipped by 0 bases and J by 2 bases, with 11 bases between them. Germline CDR1 reads DFQATT; CDR2 reads SNEGSKA (reference sequence). DNA for the CDR3: TGCAGTGCTAGAGATGACCAGGGGACCTACGAGCAGTACGTC. It is translated as CSARDDQGTYEQYV.

This clonotype was seen repeatedly, ten times or more. The J gene is TRBJ2-3, the V gene TRBV4-1; weak D call: TRBD1 (5 bases). The CDR3 runs 15 residues. The germline V and J ends were trimmed by 1 base and 2 bases, with 10 bases remaining between them. Germline values: CDR1 MGHRA, CDR2 YSYEKL. The CDR3 region is CASSQAPGNTDTQYF. The CDR3 DNA is TGCGCCAGCAGCCAAGCGCCAGGGAACACAGATACGCAGTATTTT.